This T cell receptor (beta chain) was sequenced in a study of CD8 T cells in ankylosing spondylitis. Regarding the study as a whole: In ankylosing spondylitis blood, a motif of roughly eight highly homologous TCR beta variants appeared characteristic.

Libraries of TCR beta came from quantitative 5'-RACE with molecular barcodes. TCRdb recomputed calls from the 5' RACE reads with MiXCR, one row per CDR3 protein. Of more than 400,000 distinct CDR3 sequences in the sample, 5.3% were seen once. The CDR3 totals 15 residues. The junction had 7 bases not matched to a gene; V was cut back by 6 bases and J by 4 bases. Germline CDR1 reads ENHRY; CDR2 reads SYGVKD. This clonotype was detected ten times or more. Its antigen is unknown. The sequenced material came from blood, either unsorted or a sorted T cell fraction (not recorded which). This chain links TRBV10-3 with TRBJ1-5; TRBD1 agrees at 9 bases. This TCR was recovered from a male donor with ankylosing spondylitis. The CDR3 nucleotides are TGTGCCATCAGCCCGGGACAGGGCGAGAATCAGCCCCAGCATTTT. As protein: CAISPGQGENQPQHF.